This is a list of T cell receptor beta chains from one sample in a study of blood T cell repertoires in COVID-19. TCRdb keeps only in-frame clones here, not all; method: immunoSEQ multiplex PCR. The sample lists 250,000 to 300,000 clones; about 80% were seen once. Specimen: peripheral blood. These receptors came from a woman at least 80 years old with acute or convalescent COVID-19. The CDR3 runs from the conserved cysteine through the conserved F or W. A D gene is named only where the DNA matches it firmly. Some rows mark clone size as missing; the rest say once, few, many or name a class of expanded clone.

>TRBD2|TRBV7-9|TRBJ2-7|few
CASSPGTSGSSQYF
TGTGCCAGCAGCCCAGGGACTAGCGGGAGTTCGCAGTACTTC
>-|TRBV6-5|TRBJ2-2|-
CASRPPRGAGGELFF
TGTGCCAGCAGACCTCCCAGGGGCGCTGGCGGGGAGCTGTTTTTT
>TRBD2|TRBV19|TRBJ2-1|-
CASSAAVAGAAYNEQFF
TGTGCCAGTAGTGCGGCGGTAGCGGGAGCGGCCTACAATGAGCAGTTCTTC
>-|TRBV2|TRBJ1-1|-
CASKGDTEAFF
TGTGCCAGCAAAGGGGACACTGAAGCTTTCTTT
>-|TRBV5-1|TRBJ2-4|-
CASSLPDWPINIQYF
TGCGCCAGCAGCTTACCGGACTGGCCTATAAACATTCAGTACTTC
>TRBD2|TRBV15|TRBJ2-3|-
CATSRSPAGGTDTQYF
TGTGCCACCAGCAGAAGTCCGGCGGGGGGGACAGATACGCAGTATTTT
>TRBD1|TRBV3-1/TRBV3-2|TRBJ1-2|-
CASSPSGQGSYGYTF
TGTGCCAGCAGCCCCTCAGGACAGGGATCCTATGGCTACACCTTC
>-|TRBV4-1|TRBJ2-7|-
CASSQGAGPSRWNEQYF
TGCGCCAGCAGCCAAGGGGCGGGGCCTAGCAGGTGGAACGAGCAGTACTTC
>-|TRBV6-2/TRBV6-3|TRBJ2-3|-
CASSYVRKSTDTQYF
TGTGCCAGCAGTTACGTGCGTAAGAGCACAGATACGCAGTATTTT
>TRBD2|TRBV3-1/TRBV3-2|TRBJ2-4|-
CASSPFAGGAKNIQYF
TGTGCCAGCAGCCCTTTTGCGGGGGGGGCCAAAAACATTCAGTACTTC
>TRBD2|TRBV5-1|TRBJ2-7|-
CASSPQPRRTSGRDYEQYF
TGCGCCAGCAGCCCCCAACCTCGTAGGACTAGCGGGAGGGACTACGAGCAGTACTTC
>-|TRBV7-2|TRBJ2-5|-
CASSSEWRGETQYF
TGTGCCAGCAGCTCCGAATGGCGGGGAGAGACCCAGTACTTC
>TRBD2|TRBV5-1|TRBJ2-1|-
CASSLASGSWNEQFF
TGCGCCAGCAGCTTGGCGAGCGGGAGTTGGAATGAGCAGTTCTTC
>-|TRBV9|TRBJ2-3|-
CASSVGLAFTDTQYF
TGTGCCAGCAGCGTAGGTCTAGCCTTCACAGATACGCAGTATTTT
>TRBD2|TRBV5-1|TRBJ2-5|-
CASSIGTSGQETQYF
TGCGCCAGCAGCATCGGGACTAGCGGTCAAGAGACCCAGTACTTC
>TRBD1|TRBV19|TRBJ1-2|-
CASSGQGNTNYGYTF
TGTGCCAGTAGTGGACAGGGAAACACTAACTATGGCTACACCTTC
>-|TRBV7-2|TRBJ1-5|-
CASSLEGTRSQPQHF
TGTGCCAGCAGCTTAGAGGGGACAAGGAGCCAGCCCCAGCATTTT
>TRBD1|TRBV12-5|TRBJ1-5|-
CASGRTGGRQPQHF
TGTGCTAGTGGTCGGACAGGGGGGAGACAGCCCCAGCATTTT
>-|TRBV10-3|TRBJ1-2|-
CAISQTQWVYGYTF
TGTGCCATCAGTCAGACACAGTGGGTTTATGGCTACACCTTC
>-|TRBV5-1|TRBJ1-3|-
CASSPGSSSGNTIYF
TGCGCCAGCAGCCCAGGGTCAAGCTCTGGAAACACCATATATTTT
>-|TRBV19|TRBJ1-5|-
CASSIGRFQPQHF
TGTGCCAGTAGTATAGGCAGGTTTCAGCCCCAGCATTTT